The clone carrying this T cell receptor beta chain was observed many times. Its target is unknown. This sample is drawn from a study of blood T cells in healthy people across ages. The study, taken as a whole, reports: One million T cells yielded diversity estimates that were considered underestimates.

CDR1 and CDR2 from the germline V gene are SGHRS and YFSETQ. V gave up 4 bases and J gave up 4 bases, with 11 bases separating them. The CDR3 length is 13 residues. For the second PCR, which ran for 7 to 11 cycles, a sample-barcoded 5' primer and a J-beta primer mix were used. Each cDNA molecule was tagged by a template-switch adaptor with 12 random nucleotides. Samples each returned at least 2.5 million CDR3-containing paired-end reads. TCRdb used MiXCR to reprocess the 5' RACE reads, holding one entry per CDR3 protein. The profile shows 1.8 million or so distinct CDR3 sequences, around 40% of them singletons.

The clonotype originates from a human donor in good health. The chain uses TRBV5-1 and TRBJ1-2; D is ambiguous. Sequencing was done on a sample of blood. The CDR3: CASSPDGIYGYTF. The CDR3 bases are TGCGCCAGCAGCCCGGACGGGATCTATGGCTACACCTTC.